The rows below give T cell receptor beta chains drawn from one sample of a study of T cells in Graves' hyperthyroidism and ophthalmopathy. TCRdb re-called the multiplex PCR reads through MiXCR, storing one row per CDR3 protein. This sample yields roughly 600,000 distinct CDR3 sequences, of which roughly 15% are seen a single time; under 15% belongs to the top ten. Sequencing used blood. The origin of the receptors is a woman between 50 and 59 years old with Graves' ophthalmopathy. Both conserved end residues are part of each CDR3. D genes are given only for firm matches. The size of a clone is reported for some rows only, either as once, few or many, or as a class for expanded clones.

cdr3_aa cdr3_nt j_call d_call v_call clone_size
CASSQDKRRGTSGSKETQYF TGTGCCAGCAGCCAAGATAAGAGAAGGGGGACTAGCGGGAGTAAAGAGACCCAGTACTTC TRBJ2-5 TRBD2 TRBV3-1 NA
CASSERGDEGEQYF TGTGCCAGCAGTGAAAGAGGGGATGAGGGGGAGCAGTACTTC TRBJ2-7 NA TRBV6-1 NA
CASSQDGANSYNEQFF TGCGCCAGCAGCCAAGATGGGGCGAATTCCTACAATGAGCAGTTCTTC TRBJ2-1 NA TRBV4-3 NA
CASSFGRAGELFF TGTGCCAGCAGCTTTGGGAGGGCCGGGGAGCTGTTTTTT TRBJ2-2 TRBD2 TRBV5-5 NA
CASPYPREREGPRSYNEQFF TGTGCCAGCCCCTATCCAAGGGAGCGGGAGGGCCCACGCTCCTACAATGAGCAGTTCTTC TRBJ2-1 TRBD2 TRBV12-3/TRBV12-4 many
CATSGQGIQPQHF TGTGCCACCAGTGGACAGGGTATTCAGCCCCAGCATTTT TRBJ1-5 TRBD1 TRBV24-1 many
CSAHLPTNYNEQFF TGCAGTGCTCATCTCCCGACTAACTACAATGAGCAGTTCTTC TRBJ2-1 NA TRBV20-1 many
CASSEAVSFYEQYF TGCGCCAGCAGCGAAGCAGTCAGCTTCTACGAGCAGTACTTC TRBJ2-7 NA TRBV5-1 NA
CASSEPGQSSYEQYF TGTGCCAGCAGTGAACCGGGACAGAGCTCCTACGAGCAGTACTTC TRBJ2-7 TRBD1 TRBV12-3/TRBV12-4 NA
CASSAQGINYGYTF TGTGCCAGCAGTGCACAGGGGATCAACTATGGCTACACCTTC TRBJ1-2 TRBD1 TRBV2 few
CASSQDLAGELGTDTQYF TGTGCCAGCAGCCAAGATCTAGCGGGAGAGCTTGGCACAGATACGCAGTATTTT TRBJ2-3 TRBD2 TRBV3-1 many
CASSLEGQYNSPLHF TGTGCCAGCAGCTTAGAGGGACAATATAATTCACCCCTCCACTTT TRBJ1-6 NA TRBV7-8 many
CASSQDGRGGREKLFF TGCGCCAGCAGCCAAGATGGCAGGGGGGGAAGAGAAAAACTGTTTTTT TRBJ1-4 TRBD1 TRBV4-3 few
CASSFQGTEQFF TGTGCCAGCAGCTTCCAGGGTACTGAGCAGTTCTTC TRBJ2-1 NA TRBV3-1 many
CSARRGASGRSADTQYF TGCAGTGCTAGAAGGGGAGCTAGCGGGAGGTCGGCAGATACGCAGTATTTT TRBJ2-3 TRBD2 TRBV20-1 many
CSAGSVGTNTEAFF TGCAGTGCTGGTTCCGTGGGGACGAACACTGAAGCTTTCTTT TRBJ1-1 NA TRBV20-1 many
CASSLNGQINMNTEAFF TGTGCCAGCAGCTTAAATGGGCAGATCAACATGAACACTGAAGCTTTCTTT TRBJ1-1 NA TRBV7-2 many
CASSLELRNTIYF TGTGCCAGCAGCTTGGAGCTTAGAAACACCATATATTTT TRBJ1-3 NA TRBV9 NA
CASISSSYNEQFF TGCGCCAGCATTTCTAGCTCCTACAATGAGCAGTTCTTC TRBJ2-1 NA TRBV5-1 many
CASSQEPGGSEDEQFF TGTGCCAGCAGCCAGGAACCCGGCGGGTCGGAGGATGAGCAGTTCTTC TRBJ2-1 NA TRBV4-2 many
CASSLSLSNTGELFF TGTGCCAGCAGTTTATCGTTGAGTAACACCGGGGAGCTGTTTTTT TRBJ2-2 NA TRBV27 NA
CASTPGGLNTGELFF TGTGCCAGCACCCCCGGGGGCCTGAACACCGGGGAGCTGTTTTTT TRBJ2-2 NA TRBV12-3/TRBV12-4 few
CASTRTSGRASPPNTGELFF TGTGCCAGCACCCGGACTAGCGGGAGGGCATCACCTCCGAACACCGGGGAGCTGTTTTTT TRBJ2-2 TRBD2 TRBV6-2/TRBV6-3 once
CASSGTENQPQHF TGTGCCAGCTCAGGGACAGAAAATCAGCCCCAGCATTTT TRBJ1-5 TRBD1 TRBV18 many
CASSRYLAGDDEQYF TGTGCCAGCAGCCGCTATCTAGCGGGAGACGACGAGCAGTACTTC TRBJ2-7 TRBD2 TRBV28 NA
CASRPGLANTQQYF TGTGCCAGCAGGCCGGGACTAGCTAATACGCAGCAGTACTTC TRBJ2-7 TRBD2 TRBV27 many
CASSRLAGANTGELFF TGCGCCAGCAGCCGACTAGCGGGTGCGAACACCGGGGAGCTGTTTTTT TRBJ2-2 TRBD2 TRBV4-1 many
CASSLQQGAGTEAFF TGTGCCAGCAGCTTACAACAGGGGGCGGGCACTGAAGCTTTCTTT TRBJ1-1 TRBD1 TRBV13 many
CASSPQTGVREKLFF TGTGCCAGCAGCCCCCAGACAGGGGTAAGGGAAAAACTGTTTTTT TRBJ1-4 TRBD1 TRBV11-2 many
CASSSTGGAAPLHF TGTGCCAGCAGTTCTACAGGGGGGGCTGCACCCCTCCACTTT TRBJ1-6 TRBD1 TRBV27 few
CASSNPGLAGVREQYF TGTGCCAGCAGTAACCCGGGACTAGCGGGAGTACGCGAGCAGTACTTC TRBJ2-7 TRBD2 TRBV27 NA
CASSSSVEQYF TGTGCCAGCAGCTCCTCAGTCGAGCAGTACTTC TRBJ2-7 NA TRBV7-6 NA
CASSSRTINTGELFF TGTGCCAGCAGCTCCCGGACTATCAACACCGGGGAGCTGTTTTTT TRBJ2-2 NA TRBV12-3/TRBV12-4 many
CASSQDDVGTNTGELFF TGTGCCAGCAGCCAAGATGATGTGGGGACGAACACCGGGGAGCTGTTTTTT TRBJ2-2 NA TRBV4-2 NA
CAGSLATGIYGYTF TGCGCCGGCAGCTTGGCTACAGGGATCTATGGCTACACCTTC TRBJ1-2 NA TRBV5-1 NA
CASSFEQPYEQYF TGTGCCAGCAGTTTCGAACAGCCCTACGAGCAGTACTTC TRBJ2-7 NA TRBV6-5 NA
CASSQYAGVGNTIYF TGCGCCAGCAGCCAGTATGCAGGGGTCGGAAACACCATATATTTT TRBJ1-3 NA TRBV4-3 NA
CASSLLAGGGDEQFF TGTGCCAGCAGCTTACTAGCGGGAGGGGGGGATGAGCAGTTCTTC TRBJ2-1 TRBD2 TRBV7-9 many
CASSPLRGDPYYGHTF TGTGCCAGCAGCCCGCTTCGAGGGGATCCTTACTATGGCCACACCTTC TRBJ1-2 NA TRBV3-1 few
CASSKAGGRYNEQFF TGTGCCAGCAGCAAAGCGGGAGGGCGATACAATGAGCAGTTCTTC TRBJ2-1 TRBD2 TRBV7-9 many
CASSPRLAGDGTDTQYF TGTGCCAGCAGCCCCCGACTAGCGGGAGATGGAACAGATACGCAGTATTTT TRBJ2-3 TRBD2 TRBV9 NA